This is a list of T cell receptor beta chains from one sample in a study of control samples from healthy donors and cancer patients. Data came from immunoSEQ multiplex PCR; TCRdb stores just in-frame clones and leaves some out. This table holds 80,000 to 100,000 clones, roughly 90% found once. Sequencing input: blood. Source of these receptors: a human donor in good health. The donor label of this sample is uncertain. The CDR3 runs from the conserved cysteine through the conserved F or W. D genes are given only for firm matches. The size field is filled for only some rows; it gives once, few, many or a size class.

j_call: TRBJ1-4
v_call: TRBV3-1/TRBV3-2
clone_size: NA
d_call: NA
cdr3_nt: TGTGCCAGCAGGGACGGAGGGGAAAAACTGTTTTTT
cdr3_aa: CASRDGGEKLFF

j_call: TRBJ2-2
v_call: TRBV28
clone_size: NA
d_call: NA
cdr3_nt: TGTGCCAGCAGTAAGGGGTGGACCGGGGAGCTGTTTTTT
cdr3_aa: CASSKGWTGELFF

j_call: TRBJ1-5
v_call: TRBV23-1
clone_size: NA
d_call: NA
cdr3_nt: TGCGCCAGCAGTCAATCAACGGAGCCCCAGCATTTT
cdr3_aa: CASSQSTEPQHF

j_call: TRBJ2-1
v_call: TRBV18
clone_size: NA
d_call: NA
cdr3_nt: TGTGCCAGCTCACCAAGGACAGAGAACAATGAGCAGTTCTTC
cdr3_aa: CASSPRTENNEQFF

j_call: TRBJ2-1
v_call: TRBV9
clone_size: few
d_call: TRBD2
cdr3_nt: TGTGCCAGCAGCGTAGAGTCTAGCGGGGGGGCCTACAATGAGCAGTTCTTC
cdr3_aa: CASSVESSGGAYNEQFF

j_call: TRBJ1-1
v_call: TRBV18
clone_size: NA
d_call: TRBD1
cdr3_nt: TGTGCCAGCTCACCGGGACAGCGACCTGGGATTGTGAACACTGAAGCTTTCTTT
cdr3_aa: CASSPGQRPGIVNTEAFF

j_call: TRBJ2-1
v_call: TRBV4-1
clone_size: NA
d_call: TRBD2
cdr3_nt: TGCGCCAGCAGCCATCTAGCGGGGGGGCTCAATGAGCAGTTCTTC
cdr3_aa: CASSHLAGGLNEQFF

j_call: TRBJ1-3
v_call: TRBV16
clone_size: NA
d_call: NA
cdr3_nt: TGTGCCAGCAGCCCCCCGGAGGGGACCTACTCTTCTGGAAACACCATATATTTT
cdr3_aa: CASSPPEGTYSSGNTIYF

j_call: TRBJ1-5
v_call: TRBV12-5
clone_size: NA
d_call: TRBD1
cdr3_nt: TGTGCTAGTGGTTTGGACACAGGGGGCGGGCAGCCCCAGCATTTT
cdr3_aa: CASGLDTGGGQPQHF

j_call: TRBJ2-1
v_call: TRBV29-1
clone_size: few
d_call: TRBD2
cdr3_nt: TGCAGCGCTGGACTAGCGGAGCGACAAACCAATGAGCAGTTCTTC
cdr3_aa: CSAGLAERQTNEQFF

j_call: TRBJ1-1
v_call: TRBV6-2/TRBV6-3
clone_size: NA
d_call: NA
cdr3_nt: TGTGCCAGCAGTCCCACGGTGAACACTGAAGCTTTCTTT
cdr3_aa: CASSPTVNTEAFF

j_call: TRBJ1-6
v_call: TRBV25-1
clone_size: NA
d_call: NA
cdr3_nt: TGTGCCAGCAGCGAACGCGGAGCCCGGGATTCACCCCTCCACTTT
cdr3_aa: CASSERGARDSPLHF

j_call: TRBJ2-3
v_call: TRBV24-1
clone_size: NA
d_call: TRBD1
cdr3_nt: TGTGCCACCAGTGACCCGGACAGGCATATCACAGATACGCAGTATTTT
cdr3_aa: CATSDPDRHITDTQYF

j_call: TRBJ1-1
v_call: TRBV6-4
clone_size: NA
d_call: TRBD1
cdr3_nt: TGTGCCAGCAGTGCAGGGGGGAACACTGAAGCTTTCTTT
cdr3_aa: CASSAGGNTEAFF

j_call: TRBJ1-3
v_call: TRBV12-3/TRBV12-4
clone_size: NA
d_call: NA
cdr3_nt: TGTGCCAGCAGTCCCGACGCAGGCGCCATATATTTT
cdr3_aa: CASSPDAGAIYF

j_call: TRBJ2-3
v_call: TRBV7-9
clone_size: NA
d_call: NA
cdr3_nt: TGTGCCAGCAGCCCAGCATCTCGGACTACGGCAGATACGCAGTATTTT
cdr3_aa: CASSPASRTTADTQYF

j_call: TRBJ2-1
v_call: TRBV4-3
clone_size: NA
d_call: TRBD1
cdr3_nt: TGCGCCAGCAGCCAAGGTTGGACAGGGGAAACCTACAATGAGCAGTTCTTC
cdr3_aa: CASSQGWTGETYNEQFF

j_call: TRBJ1-1
v_call: TRBV5-1
clone_size: NA
d_call: NA
cdr3_nt: TGCGCCAGCAGCGAATCAGGGGCGGTCACTGAAGCTTTCTTT
cdr3_aa: CASSESGAVTEAFF

j_call: TRBJ1-3
v_call: TRBV3-1/TRBV3-2
clone_size: once
d_call: NA
cdr3_nt: TGTGCCAGCAGCCAATCTGGAAACACCATATATTTT
cdr3_aa: CASSQSGNTIYF

j_call: TRBJ2-5
v_call: TRBV10-3
clone_size: NA
d_call: TRBD1
cdr3_nt: TGTGCCATCAGTGAGCCTGGGACAGTCCAAGAGACCCAGTACTTC
cdr3_aa: CAISEPGTVQETQYF

j_call: TRBJ1-1
v_call: TRBV18
clone_size: NA
d_call: NA
cdr3_nt: TGTGCCAGCTCCCCACACGCCGGGGGGCACACTGAAGCTTTCTTT
cdr3_aa: CASSPHAGGHTEAFF

j_call: TRBJ2-4
v_call: TRBV30
clone_size: NA
d_call: TRBD2
cdr3_nt: TGTGCCTGGAAATCGGGAGGGAACAAAAACATTCAGTACTTC
cdr3_aa: CAWKSGGNKNIQYF

j_call: TRBJ2-5
v_call: TRBV2
clone_size: NA
d_call: NA
cdr3_nt: TGTGCCAGCAGTGAATCCCCGTGGGGCCAAACCGTGGGGGAAGAGACCCAGTACTTC
cdr3_aa: CASSESPWGQTVGEETQYF

j_call: TRBJ1-4
v_call: TRBV6-2/TRBV6-3
clone_size: NA
d_call: NA
cdr3_nt: TGTGCCAGCAGTTACTCGTGGACTAATGAAAAACTGTTTTTT
cdr3_aa: CASSYSWTNEKLFF

j_call: TRBJ2-1
v_call: TRBV2
clone_size: NA
d_call: NA
cdr3_nt: TGTGCCAGCAGTGTTGGTAGTGGATACAATGAGCAGTTCTTC
cdr3_aa: CASSVGSGYNEQFF

j_call: TRBJ1-3
v_call: TRBV7-9
clone_size: NA
d_call: NA
cdr3_nt: TGTGCCAGCAGCTTGGGTAATCGTGCCGGAAACACCATATATTTT
cdr3_aa: CASSLGNRAGNTIYF

j_call: TRBJ2-7
v_call: TRBV10-2
clone_size: NA
d_call: TRBD2
cdr3_nt: TGCGCCAGCAGCGTGGTAGCGGGGGGTTCCTTCTCCTACGAGCAGTACTTC
cdr3_aa: CASSVVAGGSFSYEQYF

j_call: TRBJ1-1
v_call: TRBV2
clone_size: NA
d_call: NA
cdr3_nt: TGTGCCAGCAGTGAAACGCGACAGACAACTGAAGCTTTCTTT
cdr3_aa: CASSETRQTTEAFF

j_call: TRBJ1-5
v_call: TRBV27
clone_size: NA
d_call: NA
cdr3_nt: TGTGCCAGCAGTTTCGACAGCAATCAGCCCCAGCATTTT
cdr3_aa: CASSFDSNQPQHF

j_call: TRBJ1-3
v_call: TRBV9
clone_size: many
d_call: NA
cdr3_nt: TGTGCCAGCAGCGTAGTTGGTAACACCATATATTTT
cdr3_aa: CASSVVGNTIYF

j_call: TRBJ1-3
v_call: TRBV19
clone_size: NA
d_call: TRBD1
cdr3_nt: TGTGCCAGTAGTCCCCATAAGACAGGGAGAGGGAGCAACACCATATATTTT
cdr3_aa: CASSPHKTGRGSNTIYF

j_call: TRBJ1-1
v_call: TRBV13
clone_size: NA
d_call: NA
cdr3_nt: TGTGCCAGCAGCTCCCAAGGAGCCACTGAAGCTTTCTTT
cdr3_aa: CASSSQGATEAFF

j_call: TRBJ1-5
v_call: TRBV6-5
clone_size: NA
d_call: TRBD1
cdr3_nt: TGTGCCAGCGCACAGGGGGCGCTGGGCAATCAGCCCCAGCATTTT
cdr3_aa: CASAQGALGNQPQHF

j_call: TRBJ1-5
v_call: TRBV5-8
clone_size: NA
d_call: NA
cdr3_nt: TGTGCCAGCAGCTTTCAGAGCAATCAGCCCCAGCATTTT
cdr3_aa: CASSFQSNQPQHF

j_call: TRBJ1-1
v_call: TRBV6-5
clone_size: NA
d_call: TRBD1
cdr3_nt: TGTGCCAGCAAAGCGGCCGGGACAGGGAGGACTGAAGCTTTCTTT
cdr3_aa: CASKAAGTGRTEAFF

j_call: TRBJ1-5
v_call: TRBV27
clone_size: NA
d_call: NA
cdr3_nt: TGTGCCAGCAGTTTATCAGGGGGTAACAATCAGCCCCAGCATTTT
cdr3_aa: CASSLSGGNNQPQHF

j_call: TRBJ1-6
v_call: TRBV6-5
clone_size: NA
d_call: NA
cdr3_nt: TGTGCCAGCAGTTACTCGAAGGGCTCACCCCTCCACTTT
cdr3_aa: CASSYSKGSPLHF

j_call: TRBJ1-1
v_call: TRBV25-1
clone_size: NA
d_call: TRBD1
cdr3_nt: TGTGCCAGCAGCGTCTCCAATTCCGGGACAGGGCTAACTGAAGCTTTCTTT
cdr3_aa: CASSVSNSGTGLTEAFF

j_call: TRBJ2-5
v_call: TRBV4-1
clone_size: NA
d_call: NA
cdr3_nt: TGCGCCAGCAGCCAAGATCCTAACAGGCAAGAGACCCAGTACTTC
cdr3_aa: CASSQDPNRQETQYF

j_call: TRBJ2-2
v_call: TRBV11-2
clone_size: NA
d_call: NA
cdr3_nt: TGTGCCAGCAGCTTATTGTTGGGCCTTTCCACCGGGGAGCTGTTTTTT
cdr3_aa: CASSLLLGLSTGELFF

j_call: TRBJ2-5
v_call: TRBV7-9
clone_size: NA
d_call: TRBD2
cdr3_nt: TGTGCCAGCAGCTTGACCCGCGGGGGTGAGACCCAGTACTTC
cdr3_aa: CASSLTRGGETQYF

j_call: TRBJ1-2
v_call: TRBV6-2/TRBV6-3
clone_size: NA
d_call: NA
cdr3_nt: TGTGCCAGCAGTACAGGAACCGTCTATGGCTACACCTTC
cdr3_aa: CASSTGTVYGYTF

j_call: TRBJ1-1
v_call: TRBV12-5
clone_size: once
d_call: NA
cdr3_nt: TGTGCTAGTGGCCTCCAGGGAGGGGACACTGAAGCTTTCTTT
cdr3_aa: CASGLQGGDTEAFF

j_call: TRBJ2-6
v_call: TRBV5-1
clone_size: NA
d_call: NA
cdr3_nt: TGCGCCAGCAGCCAAGGACAGCGGTTAGCTGGGGCCAACGTCCTGACTTTC
cdr3_aa: CASSQGQRLAGANVLTF

j_call: TRBJ2-1
v_call: TRBV21-1
clone_size: NA
d_call: NA
cdr3_nt: TGTGCCAGCAGCAAATTAGGCTTTCCGGGACAGAAGTACAATGAGCAGTTCTTC
cdr3_aa: CASSKLGFPGQKYNEQFF

j_call: TRBJ2-7
v_call: TRBV6-1
clone_size: few
d_call: TRBD2
cdr3_nt: TGTGCCAGCAGTGAAAACAGCGGGGGGGCCTACGAGCAGTACTTC
cdr3_aa: CASSENSGGAYEQYF

j_call: TRBJ1-5
v_call: TRBV24-1
clone_size: NA
d_call: TRBD1
cdr3_nt: TGTGCCACCAGTGACACGACACCGGGACAGATTAGCAATCAGCCCCAGCATTTT
cdr3_aa: CATSDTTPGQISNQPQHF

j_call: TRBJ1-1
v_call: TRBV3-1/TRBV3-2
clone_size: NA
d_call: TRBD1
cdr3_nt: TGTGCCAGCAGCCAAGGGGACAGGGGCCCATATGAAGCTTTCTTT
cdr3_aa: CASSQGDRGPYEAFF

j_call: TRBJ1-2
v_call: TRBV14
clone_size: NA
d_call: NA
cdr3_nt: TGTGCCAGCAGCCAGGACCAGGGGTATGGCTACACCTTC
cdr3_aa: CASSQDQGYGYTF

j_call: TRBJ1-3
v_call: TRBV5-5
clone_size: NA
d_call: TRBD1
cdr3_nt: TGTGCCAGCAGTCGGGGACAGGACGAGGACACCATATATTTT
cdr3_aa: CASSRGQDEDTIYF

j_call: TRBJ1-3
v_call: TRBV5-4
clone_size: NA
d_call: NA
cdr3_nt: TGTGCCAGCAGCTTGGGCGGTAGGGATGACTCTGGAAACACCATATATTTT
cdr3_aa: CASSLGGRDDSGNTIYF

j_call: TRBJ1-1
v_call: TRBV6-1
clone_size: NA
d_call: NA
cdr3_nt: TGTGCCAGCAGTGAATTTAGCCAGATCTGGACTGAAGCTTTCTTT
cdr3_aa: CASSEFSQIWTEAFF

j_call: TRBJ1-1
v_call: TRBV24-1
clone_size: NA
d_call: TRBD1
cdr3_nt: TGTGCCACCAGTGATACAGGACAGGTAAGAAGGACGTTCTTT
cdr3_aa: CATSDTGQVRRTFF